The sequence of this T cell receptor (beta chain) was determined in a study of shared clonotypes between healthy human individuals. TCRdb's copy holds only in-frame clones and misses some; the assay was immunoSEQ multiplex PCR. The sample has about 560,000 clones, roughly four fifths seen once. CDR1 and CDR2 (germline): SGHRS, YFSETQ. The CDR3 loop spans 15 amino acids. The V end lost 0 bases, the J end lost 0 bases, and 9 bases lay between the germline ends. Sequenced input: PBMCs. The chain combines TRBV5-1 with TRBJ1-1, with D maybe TRBD1 (5 bases). The TCR was taken from a woman aged 40-49 years in good health. Some clones in this sample may be carry-over from other donors' samples. The CDR3 sequence: CASSLGGSMNTEAFF. CDR3 in DNA: TGCGCCAGCAGCTTGGGGGGGAGCATGAACACTGAAGCTTTCTTT.